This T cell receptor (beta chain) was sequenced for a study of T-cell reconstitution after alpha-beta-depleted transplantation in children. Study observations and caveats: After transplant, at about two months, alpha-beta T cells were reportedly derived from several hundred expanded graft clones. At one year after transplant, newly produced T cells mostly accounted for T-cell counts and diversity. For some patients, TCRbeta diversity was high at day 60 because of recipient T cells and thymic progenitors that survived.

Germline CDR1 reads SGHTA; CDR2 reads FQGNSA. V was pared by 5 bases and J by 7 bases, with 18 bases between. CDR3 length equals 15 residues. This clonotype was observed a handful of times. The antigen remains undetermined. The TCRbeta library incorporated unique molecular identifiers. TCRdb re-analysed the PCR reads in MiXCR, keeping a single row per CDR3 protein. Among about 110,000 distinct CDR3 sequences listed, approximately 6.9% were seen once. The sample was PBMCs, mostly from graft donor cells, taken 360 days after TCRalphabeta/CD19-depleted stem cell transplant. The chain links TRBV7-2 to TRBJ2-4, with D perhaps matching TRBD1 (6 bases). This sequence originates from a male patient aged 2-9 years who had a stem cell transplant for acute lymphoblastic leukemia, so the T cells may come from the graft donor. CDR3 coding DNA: TGTGCCAGCAGCCCCTCGAGGGGGTTGGGGAACATTCAGTACTTC. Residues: CASSPSRGLGNIQYF.